This entry concerns a single TCR beta chain. Its antigen is not yet known. The junction departs from the called germline gene at one end, perhaps through a read error. This record belongs to a study of regulatory T cells in long-lasting Graves disease (dated by TCRdb to the early 2020s). Background on the whole study: To count as having persistent Graves' disease, a patient had to have received antithyroid drug treatment for over 5 years with TSH receptor autoantibodies remaining persistently positive. Antithyroid drugs had been taken for roughly 10 years on average by persistent Graves' disease patients in the clinical cohort. Peripheral blood TCR sequencing and RNA sequencing compared persistent Graves' disease patients with newly diagnosed Graves' disease patients. A total of approximately 35 samples underwent TCR sequencing: approximately 13 from persistent and 20 from newly diagnosed Graves' disease patients. The study took place in China and was registered as a clinical trial.

Library preparation was by multiplex PCR. Sequencing was performed on an Illumina HiSeq 4000. CDR3 regions were amplified by Arm-PCR with iRepertoire HTBI primers to construct TCR beta libraries. Before sequencing, the PCR products went through gel purification. In the authors' own workflow: Across samples, around 62 TRBV and 13 to 15 TRBJ segments were identified and used for gene usage analysis of CDR3 amino acid clonotypes. Filtered high-quality paired reads were merged into contigs using COPE and FqMerger. BLAST was used to align contigs to IMGT TRBV, TRBD and TRBJ reference genes, with CDR3 defined following IMGT. Any clonotype with a frequency above 0.1% was counted as a highly expanded clone. Shannon entropy was used to measure repertoire diversity, and the Gini coefficient was used to measure V-J evenness. A clonotype found in more than one individual was treated as public. TCRdb reran the public reads through fastp at Q25 and MiXCR, keeping productive beta chains. Here each entry gathers all rows of one CDR3 protein and keeps the most common genes and DNA. TCRdb assigned the V and J calls; the authors' analysis was not used. Within this sample are around 460,000 distinct CDR3 sequences, with roughly 22% of them counted one time only. The ten largest clones take up around 13% of the sample.

Beyond this particular receptor, the publication reports: The authors acknowledged the small sample size as a limitation that may reduce accuracy. The study examined only peripheral blood because the primary lesion, thyroid tissue, could not be accessed. Compared with newly diagnosed patients, patients with persistent Graves' disease had lower TCR Shannon entropy and fewer highly expanded clones, which suggests clonal expansion. More public clonotypes were shared among persistent patients (2,741) than among newly diagnosed patients (under 1,000). Sequencing and analysis were restricted to the TCR beta chain. Persistent disease showed preferential use of TRBV28, TRBJ1-2 and TRBJ2-5, whereas newly diagnosed disease favored TRBV20-1 and TRBJ2-1.

The time point label, as the study defines it: persistent/refractory GD, antithyroid drugs over 5 years with positive TRAb. For both TCR sequencing and RNA sequencing, RNA was extracted from PBMCs using TRIzol. The diagnosis of Graves' disease followed American Thyroid Association guidelines. Patients for the study were recruited at an endocrinology department in Xi'an, China. Each patient gave approximately 9 milliliters of peripheral blood, collected in an EDTA anticoagulant tube. PBMCs were isolated by Ficoll Paque Plus density gradient separation without further T cell sorting. An Agilent 2100 Bioanalyzer and agarose gel were used to check RNA quality, while a NanoDrop 2000 measured RNA concentration. Looking up the germline V gene (reference sequence) yields CDR1 SSHAT and CDR2 FNYEAQ. The CDR3 has 16 amino acids, counting the end cysteine and phenylalanine. Only the CDR3 portion is preserved as DNA: 48 bases, with reading frame beginning at the first base.

The sequence derives from a female donor with Graves disease. The sample here was peripheral blood mononuclear cells (PBMCs), taken when the disease was refractory, from a patient treated with antithyroid drugs. The rearrangement combines TRBV7-7 with TRBJ2-2; perhaps TRBD2 is the D gene, with 5 bases matching. The DNA sequence reads TGTGCTAGCAGACAAGGGCCGACAACGAACACCGGGGAGCTGCTTTTT. Its coded protein is CASRQGPTTNTGELLF.